This TCR beta chain was recorded in a study of PD-1 blockade in classical Hodgkin lymphoma. Regarding time point: cycle 4 day 1 (C4D1), after less than 7 weeks of nivolumab. Following autologous stem cell transplantation, relapse occurred in every patient, and exposure to brentuximab vedotin varied. This table comes from immunoSEQ multiplex PCR, and its TCRdb copy is limited to in-frame clones, with some not included. In the table there are 20,000 to 25,000 clones, approximately 77% of which are singletons. The CDR3 totals 15 residues. Looked up from germline, CDR1 is SGDLS and CDR2 is YYNGEE. V lost 3 bases and J lost 7, with 17 bases in between.

The TCR originated in a human donor with classical Hodgkin lymphoma. The chain employs TRBV9 and TRBJ2-4; D gene unclear. Sequencing was performed on peripheral blood mononuclear cells (PBMCs), taken before the fourth cycle of nivolumab. This CDR3 is CASSGPVGTHNIQYF. The CDR3 bases are TGTGCCAGCAGCGGCCCAGTAGGCACCCACAACATTCAGTACTTC.